This TCR beta chain was captured in a study of T-cell reconstitution after alpha-beta-depleted transplantation in children. Study observations and caveats: Counts and diversity of T cells one year after transplant came mostly from newly produced T cells.

With respect to this clonotype: Its antigen remains unknown.

This CDR3 region has 15 residues. Germline values: CDR1 SGHTA, CDR2 FQGNSA. Losses at the gene ends were 4 bases for V and 4 bases for J; bases not matched to a gene: 8. For TCRbeta, the library was prepared with unique molecular identifiers. MiXCR was run by TCRdb on the PCR reads, yielding one entry per CDR3 protein. The sample records fewer than 550,000 distinct CDR3 sequences, 11% being singletons. The chain carries TRBV7-2 and TRBJ2-5; 8 nucleotides line up with TRBD1. This specimen consisted of PBMCs, mostly from graft donor cells, obtained 180 days after TCRalphabeta/CD19-depleted stem cell transplant. The sequence was collected from a female patient under 10 years old who had a stem cell transplant for aplastic anemia, so the T cells may come from the graft donor. CDR3 protein: CASSSYGQGSETQYF. The CDR3 DNA reads TGTGCCAGCAGCTCCTACGGACAGGGTTCAGAGACCCAGTACTTC. The variable domain in full, completed from reference TRBV7-2 and TRBJ2-5, reads GAGVSQSPSNKVTEKGKDVELRCDPISGHTALYWYRQSLGQGLEFLIYFQGNSAPDKSGLPSDRFSAERTGGSVSTLTIQRTQQEDSAVYLCASSSYGQGSETQYFGPGTRLLVL.